One sample yielded the 2 T cell receptor beta chains listed below, sequenced in a study of cytomegalovirus exposure and HLA in healthy donors (dated 2017 in TCRdb). The library came from the immunoSEQ multiplex PCR assay. A mixture of 60 forward primers for TCR Vbeta segments and 13 reverse primers for TCR Jbeta segments was used in the multiplex PCR. In TCRdb, the immuneACCESS table is reduced to in-frame sequences with V and J assigned. These tables do not hold every clone; where another copy was compared, an unresolved V gene accounts for under half, and the others remain unexplained. Present in this sample are roughly 120,000 clones, roughly 70% of which were seen just once. Just under 3% of the sample lies in the top ten. The sample consisted of PBMCs. These TCRs come from a woman aged 40 to 49 in good health and CMV-seropositive.

The chain uses TRBV27 and TRBJ1-1; D possibly corresponds to TRBD1 (6 bases). The CDR3 is 12 amino acids. Trimming took off 6 bases at V and 6 bases at J, with 11 bases between the two ends. Germline lookup yields CDR1 MNHEY and CDR2 SMNVEV (reference sequence). This CDR3 is CASSTGNSEAFF. The CDR3, as DNA: TGTGCCAGCAGCACAGGGAATTCTGAAGCTTTCTTT.

This chain connects TRBV19 to TRBJ2-5, with 8 positions matching TRBD1. Germline V lookup: CDR1 LNHDA, CDR2 SQIVND (reference sequence). CDR3 length: 16 residues. V shed 3 bases, J shed 0 bases, and the junction held 6 bases outside the gene matches. In DNA form, the CDR3 reads TGTGCCAGTAGTATCGGACAGGGAAGTTACCAAGAGACCCAGTACTTC. Amino acids: CASSIGQGSYQETQYF. Based on the CDR3 plus reference TRBV19 and TRBJ2-5, the full variable domain is DGGITQSPKYLFRKEGQNVTLSCEQNLNHDAMYWYRQDPGQGLRLIYYSQIVNDFQKGDIAEGYSVSREKKESFPLTVTSAQKNPTAFYLCASSIGQGSYQETQYFGPGTRLLVL.